The next 23 T cell receptor beta chains were all read from a single sample in a study of T cell responses to AZD1222 COVID-19 vaccine. The data were produced by immunoSEQ multiplex PCR, yet TCRdb's version contains in-frame clones alone and is incomplete. The sample yields 100,000 to 150,000 clones, 91% seen once. Sequenced material: peripheral blood, taken on day 0 of AZD1222 vaccination. The receptors derive from an adult in good health.

The chain joins TRBV15 to TRBJ1-1; D perhaps matches TRBD1 (6 bases). The CDR3 length is 14 residues. Germline V lookup: CDR1 LNHNV, CDR2 YYDKDF (reference sequence). The germline V and J ends were trimmed by 0 bases and 5 bases, with 10 bases remaining between them. CDR3 sequence reads: CATSRDRGRTEAFF. CDR3 DNA sequence: TGTGCCACCAGCAGAGACAGGGGAAGGACTGAAGCTTTCTTT.

The chain is built from TRBV10-3 and TRBJ2-5; 12 bases are shared with TRBD2. The V and J ends lost 2 bases and 5 bases, in that order; junction bases with no gene match: 6. This CDR3 has 16 residues. The germline gives CDR1 ENHRY, CDR2 SYGVKD. CDR3 protein: CAISEASGRGRETQYF. The DNA for the CDR3 is TGTGCCATCAGTGAGGCTAGCGGGAGGGGGCGGGAGACCCAGTACTTC.

The V gene is TRBV24-1, the J gene TRBJ1-4; 9 nucleotides align to TRBD1. Unmatched junction bases numbered 6, after V lost 3 bases and J lost 8 bases. This CDR3 is built from 15 residues. Germline V CDR1 and CDR2: KGHDR, SFDVKD. The CDR3 region is CATSDPQGAGEKLFF. CDR3 bases: TGTGCCACCAGTGATCCACAGGGGGCAGGGGAAAAACTGTTTTTT.

The chain is built from TRBV5-6 and TRBJ2-7; no definite D call. V lost 6 bases, J lost 2 bases, and 12 bases lay in between. The CDR3 is 13 amino acids. Germline V lookup: CDR1 SGHDT, CDR2 YYEEEE. CDR3 sequence reads: CASTLRFAYEQYF. The CDR3 DNA sequence: TGTGCCAGCACCCTTCGGTTTGCCTACGAGCAGTACTTC.

The rearrangement links TRBV20-1 to TRBJ2-7; D possibly corresponds to TRBD2 (5 bases). In germline, CDR1 is DFQATT, CDR2 SNEGSKA (reference sequence). With 3 bases removed from V and 3 bases from J, the gap between germline ends came to 12 bases. The CDR3 extends over 13 amino acids. The CDR3, as DNA: TGCAGTGCTAGTCATATGGAGGACTACGAGCAGTACTTC. Protein sequence: CSASHMEDYEQYF.

This chain uses TRBV5-1 with TRBJ2-7, with D possibly TRBD1 on 6 matching bases. CDR3 length: 14 amino acids. Germline assignment: CDR1 SGHRS and CDR2 YFSETQ. Between the trimmed V and J ends, which lost 2 bases and 1 base, there was a span of 10 bases. CDR3 region: CASSFRTESYEQYF. The CDR3 DNA follows: TGCGCCAGCAGCTTTAGGACAGAGTCCTACGAGCAGTACTTC. The full variable domain, in which reference TRBV5-1 and TRBJ2-7 provide the parts outside the CDR3, is KAGVTQTPRYLIKTRGQQVTLSCSPISGHRSVSWYQQTPGQGLQFLFEYFSETQRNKGNFPGRFSGRQFSNSRSEMNVSTLELGDSALYLCASSFRTESYEQYFGPGTRLTVT.

The J gene is TRBJ1-2, the V gene TRBV5-1; D is unclear. Germline V gene sequence: CDR1 SGHRS, CDR2 YFSETQ. The CDR3 has 12 residues. The germline V and J ends were trimmed by 3 bases and 8 bases, with 11 bases remaining between them. The CDR3 loop reads CASSWETGGYTF. The CDR3 DNA reads TGCGCCAGCAGCTGGGAGACGGGAGGCTACACCTTC.

The table lists this clone with many counts. The V gene is TRBV19, the J gene TRBJ1-1; D is uncertain. Trimming pared 5 bases from V and 4 bases from J, leaving 14 bases between. Germline V lookup: CDR1 LNHDA, CDR2 SQIVND (reference sequence). The CDR3 has 14 residues. CDR3 amino acids: CASSPRTQRTEAFF. CDR3 coding DNA: TGTGCCAGTAGTCCACGGACGCAGCGCACTGAAGCTTTCTTT.

The chain employs TRBV5-6 and TRBJ1-1; no clear D gene. The CDR3 length is 13 residues. CDR1 and CDR2 from the germline V gene are SGHDT and YYEEEE. Trimming took 4 bases from V and 0 from J, leaving 7 bases between them. The CDR3 nucleotides read TGTGCCAGCAGCGCCGGAATGAACACTGAAGCTTTCTTT. It encodes CASSAGMNTEAFF.

V usage is TRBV9 and J usage is TRBJ1-2, with D possibly matching TRBD1 (5 bases). Germline V gene data show CDR1 as SGDLS and CDR2 as YYNGEE. CDR3 length: 13 residues. V was cut by 5 bases and J by 3 bases, with 11 bases left in between. DNA of the CDR3: TGTGCCAGCAGGGACGGGACCGACTATGGCTACACCTTC. Its translation is CASRDGTDYGYTF.

The rearrangement joins TRBV5-1 to TRBJ1-4; D is undetermined. Germline V gives CDR1 SGHRS, CDR2 YFSETQ. V shed 7 bases and J shed 4 bases, with 14 bases lying between them. The CDR3 length is 14 residues. This CDR3 is CASCPRGYNEKLFF. CDR3 DNA sequence: TGCGCCAGCTGCCCTCGTGGCTATAATGAAAAACTGTTTTTT.

The rearrangement uses TRBV27 and TRBJ1-6; TRBD1 matches at 10 bases. The CDR3 totals 17 residues. The V gene's germline CDR1 is MNHEY and CDR2 SMNVEV (reference sequence). Trimming cost V 6 bases and J 7 bases; bases outside gene matches: 12. This chain's CDR3 is CASSHRGQGVRNSPLHF. The CDR3 DNA reads TGTGCCAGCAGCCACCGAGGACAGGGGGTAAGGAATTCACCCCTCCACTTT.

The chain is built from TRBV10-1 and TRBJ1-1; no clear D. The V end lost 5 bases, the J end lost 0 bases, and 13 bases lay between the germline ends. The germline V gene encodes CDR1 WNHNN and CDR2 SYGVQD (reference sequence). The CDR3 is made up of 15 amino acids. The CDR3 DNA sequence: TGCGCCAGCAGTCCCTCCCCAGTACTGAACACTGAAGCTTTCTTT. Its protein product is CASSPSPVLNTEAFF.

The CDR3 reads CASSMDGFTGELFF. The DNA of the CDR3 is TGTGCCAGTAGTATGGACGGATTCACCGGGGAGCTGTTTTTT. V and J are TRBV19 and TRBJ2-2; D is unclear. Trimming stripped 3 bases from V and 4 bases from J, with 9 bases between. The CDR3 runs 14 residues. The germline V gene encodes CDR1 LNHDA and CDR2 SQIVND (reference sequence).

V and J are TRBV5-1 and TRBJ2-2; 8 bases fit TRBD1. The trim removed 1 base at V and 2 bases at J, leaving 4 bases unmatched. The CDR3 spans 16 residues. The V gene's germline CDR1 is SGHRS and CDR2 YFSETQ. The chain's CDR3 is CASSLTGTGNTGELFF. The CDR3 DNA is TGCGCCAGCAGCTTGACCGGGACAGGTAACACCGGGGAGCTGTTTTTT.

V and J are TRBV2 and TRBJ2-1; TRBD2 aligns across 8 bases. The CDR3 has 13 amino acids. The trim removed 4 bases at V and 8 bases at J, leaving 4 bases unmatched. Germline assignment: CDR1 SNHLY and CDR2 FYNNEI. The CDR3 DNA reads TGTGCCAGCAGTGCGGGGGGGGTCGATGAGCAGTTCTTC. It specifies CASSAGGVDEQFF.

J is TRBJ2-1 and V is TRBV18; D unresolved. Looked up from germline, CDR1 is KGHSH and CDR2 is LQKENI. V lost 0 bases to trimming and J lost 8 bases, with 11 bases between them. CDR3 length equals 14 residues. The CDR3 sequence is CASSPPIVGDEQFF. The CDR3 coding sequence is TGTGCCAGCTCACCACCAATCGTAGGTGATGAGCAGTTCTTC. The entire variable domain, with the rest obtained from reference TRBV18 and TRBJ2-1, is as follows: NAGVMQNPRHLVRRRGQEARLRCSPMKGHSHVYWYRQLPEEGLKFMVYLQKENIIDESGMPKERFSAEFPKEGPSILRIQQVVRGDSAAYFCASSPPIVGDEQFFGPGTRLTVL.

The J gene is TRBJ1-1, the V gene TRBV7-9; D is uncertain. Germline V gene lookup returns CDR1 SEHNR and CDR2 FQNEAQ (reference sequence). Trimming took 6 bases from V and 0 from J, leaving 8 bases between them. The CDR3 totals 13 residues. DNA for the CDR3: TGTGCCAGCAGATCTATTATGAACACTGAAGCTTTCTTT. It yields the protein CASRSIMNTEAFF. Drawing the rest from reference TRBV7-9 and TRBJ1-1, the complete variable domain is DTGVSQNPRHKITKRGQNVTFRCDPISEHNRLYWYRQTLGQGPEFLTYFQNEAQLEKSRLLSDRFSAERPKGSFSTLEIQRTEQGDSAMYLCASRSIMNTEAFFGQGTRLTVV.

The chain combines TRBV3-1 (or the pseudogene TRBV3-2) with TRBJ2-7; D is undetermined. Trimming stripped 0 bases from V and 6 bases from J, with 18 bases between. Germline CDR1 reads LGHDT; CDR2 reads YNNKEL (reference sequence). This CDR3 has 16 amino acids. As DNA, the CDR3 is TGTGCCAGCAGCCAAGATCGTTGGCAGGCTGGCACCGAGCAGTACTTC. The encoded protein is CASSQDRWQAGTEQYF.

J is TRBJ1-3 and V is TRBV6-1, with D uncertain. Germline-derived CDR1 and CDR2 are MNHNS and SASEGT. V shed 3 bases and J shed 0 bases, with 12 bases lying between them. The CDR3 length is 16 residues. The CDR3 loop is CASSDQMRFSGNTIYF. CDR3 sequence (DNA): TGTGCCAGCAGTGACCAGATGCGGTTCTCTGGAAACACCATATATTTT.

The V and J genes are TRBV7-2 and TRBJ1-2; possible D gene TRBD1, 5 bases. CDR1 SGHTA and CDR2 FQGNSA come from the germline V gene. This CDR3 has 17 amino acids. V lost 2 bases to trimming and J lost 5 bases, with 21 bases between them. CDR3 sequence (DNA): TGTGCCAGCAGCTTAAACTGGGGGAGGGGCACCGCTTATGGCTACACCTTC. Its translation: CASSLNWGRGTAYGYTF.

The chain links TRBV30 to TRBJ2-5; 7 bases map to TRBD1. Germline trimming cut 6 bases from V and 5 bases from J; bases unmatched to any gene: 3. The CDR3 has 11 residues. From germline, CDR1 is GTSNPN and CDR2 SVGIG (reference sequence). For the CDR3, the DNA is TGTGCCTGTCTACAGGGGGAGACCCAGTACTTC. It specifies CACLQGETQYF.

V gene TRBV4-1 combines with J gene TRBJ1-6, with TRBD1 identical over 9 bases. The J segment lost 8 bases and the V segment lost 3 bases, leaving 5 bases of the junction unmatched. In germline, CDR1 is MGHRA, CDR2 YSYEKL. The CDR3 length is 15 residues. As DNA, the CDR3 is TGCGCCAGCAGCCAGGACAGGGGTCATTATTCACCCCTCCACTTT. As protein: CASSQDRGHYSPLHF.